What follows is one TCR beta chain and its context. CDR1 and CDR2 (germline): SGDLS, YYNGEE. V lost 1 base and J lost 6, with 16 bases in between. The CDR3 length is 16 residues. A quantity of about 0.45 to 1 ug RNA underwent reverse transcription using random hexamers. The CDR3 of TCR beta was amplified by immunoSEQ multiplex PCR across 54 Vbeta and 13 Jbeta. TCRdb itself ran the immunoSEQ multiplex PCR reads through MiXCR, one entry per CDR3 protein. The table has some 400,000 distinct CDR3 sequences, 75% to 90% seen once; the top ten hold approximately 0.12%. This entry belongs to a study of CD8 T cells in Susac syndrome. CD8+ and CD4+ T cells from blood underwent TCR beta sequencing, which was carried out in a high-throughput format. The multiple sclerosis controls comprised treatment-naive patients whose relapsing-remitting disease was stable or active. TEMRA cells underwent FACS enrichment and CD8+ and CD4+ T cells underwent negative isolation.

The material sequenced was CD8+ T cells from PBMCs. This sequence was found in a human donor with multiple sclerosis. This chain joins TRBV9 and TRBJ2-2, with D unclear. CDR3 protein: CASSVFPMWEPGELFF. For the CDR3, the DNA is TGTGCCAGCAGCGTATTTCCCATGTGGGAACCCGGGGAGCTGTTTTTT.